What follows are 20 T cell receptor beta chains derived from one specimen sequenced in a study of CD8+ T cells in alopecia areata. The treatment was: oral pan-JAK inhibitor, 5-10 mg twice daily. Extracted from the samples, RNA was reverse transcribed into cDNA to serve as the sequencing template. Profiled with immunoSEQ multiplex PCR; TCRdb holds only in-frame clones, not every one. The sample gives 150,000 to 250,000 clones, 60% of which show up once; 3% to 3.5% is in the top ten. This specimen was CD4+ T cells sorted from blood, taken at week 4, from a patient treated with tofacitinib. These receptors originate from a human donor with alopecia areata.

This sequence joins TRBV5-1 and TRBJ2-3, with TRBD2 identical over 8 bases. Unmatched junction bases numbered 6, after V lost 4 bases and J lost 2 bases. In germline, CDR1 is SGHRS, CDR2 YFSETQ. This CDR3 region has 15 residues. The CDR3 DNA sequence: TGCGCCAGCAGCGACAGCGGGGGCCTCACAGATACGCAGTATTTT. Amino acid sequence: CASSDSGGLTDTQYF. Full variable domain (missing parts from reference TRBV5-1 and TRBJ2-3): KAGVTQTPRYLIKTRGQQVTLSCSPISGHRSVSWYQQTPGQGLQFLFEYFSETQRNKGNFPGRFSGRQFSNSRSEMNVSTLELGDSALYLCASSDSGGLTDTQYFGPGTRLTVL.

The chain's CDR3 is CAWSAGQGDSPLHF. As DNA, the CDR3 is TGTGCCTGGAGTGCCGGACAGGGGGACTCACCCCTCCACTTT. This chain joins TRBV30 and TRBJ1-6; 10 bases are shared with TRBD1. V was clipped by 1 base and J by 10 bases; unmatched bases: 4. CDR1 is GTSNPN, CDR2 SVGIG, per germline (reference sequence). CDR3 length equals 14 residues. The full variable domain, completed using reference TRBV30 and TRBJ1-6, is SQTIHQWPATLVQPVGSPLSLECTVEGTSNPNLYWYRQAAGRGLQLLFYSVGIGQISSEVPQNLSASRPQDRQFILSSKKLLLSDSGFYLCAWSAGQGDSPLHFGNGTRLTVT.

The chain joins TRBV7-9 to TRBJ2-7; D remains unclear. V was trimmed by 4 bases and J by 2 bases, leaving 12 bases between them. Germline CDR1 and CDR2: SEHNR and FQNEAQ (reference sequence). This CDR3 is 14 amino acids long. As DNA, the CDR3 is TGTGCCAGCAGCTCCATCGACACGGCCTACGAGCAGTACTTC. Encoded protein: CASSSIDTAYEQYF.

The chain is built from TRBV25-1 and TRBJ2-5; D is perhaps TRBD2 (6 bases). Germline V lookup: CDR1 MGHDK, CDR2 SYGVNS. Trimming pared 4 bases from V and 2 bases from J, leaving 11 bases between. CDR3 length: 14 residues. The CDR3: CASSATSTQETQYF. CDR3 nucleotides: TGTGCCAGCAGTGCTACTAGCACACAAGAGACCCAGTACTTC.

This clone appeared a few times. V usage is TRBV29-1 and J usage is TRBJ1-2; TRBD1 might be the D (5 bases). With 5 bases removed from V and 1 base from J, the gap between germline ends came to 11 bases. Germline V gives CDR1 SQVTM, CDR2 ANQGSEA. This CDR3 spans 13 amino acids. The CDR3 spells CSVSRDGNYGYTF. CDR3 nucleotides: TGCAGCGTTAGCCGGGACGGTAACTATGGCTACACCTTC.

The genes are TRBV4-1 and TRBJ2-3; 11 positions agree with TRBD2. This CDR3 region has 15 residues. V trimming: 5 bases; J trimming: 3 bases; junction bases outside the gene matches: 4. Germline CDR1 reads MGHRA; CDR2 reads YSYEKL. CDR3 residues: CASSRLAGTTDTQYF. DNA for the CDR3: TGCGCCAGCAGCAGACTAGCGGGGACTACAGATACGCAGTATTTT.

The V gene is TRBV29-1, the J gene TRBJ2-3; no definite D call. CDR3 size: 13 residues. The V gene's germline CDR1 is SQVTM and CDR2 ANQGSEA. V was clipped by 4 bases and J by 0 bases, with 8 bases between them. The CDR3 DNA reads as TGCAGCGTTGGTTCCGGGAGCACAGATACGCAGTATTTT. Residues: CSVGSGSTDTQYF.

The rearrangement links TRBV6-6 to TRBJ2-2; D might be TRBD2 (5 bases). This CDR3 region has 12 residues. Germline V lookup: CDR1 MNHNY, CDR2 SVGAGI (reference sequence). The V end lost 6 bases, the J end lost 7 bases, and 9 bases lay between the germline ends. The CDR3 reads CASSPGGGELFF. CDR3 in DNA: TGTGCCAGCAGCCCCGGAGGCGGGGAGCTGTTTTTT.

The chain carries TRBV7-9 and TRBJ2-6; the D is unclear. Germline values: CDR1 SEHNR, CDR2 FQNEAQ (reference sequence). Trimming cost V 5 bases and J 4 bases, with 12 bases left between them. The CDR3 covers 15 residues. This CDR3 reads CASSVGSGGANVLTF. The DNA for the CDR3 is TGTGCCAGCAGCGTAGGGTCCGGAGGGGCCAACGTCCTGACTTTC.

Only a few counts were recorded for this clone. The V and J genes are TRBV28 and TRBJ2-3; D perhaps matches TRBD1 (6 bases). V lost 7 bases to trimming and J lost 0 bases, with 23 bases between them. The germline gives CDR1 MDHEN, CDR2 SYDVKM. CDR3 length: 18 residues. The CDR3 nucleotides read TGTGCCAGCATACCACAGGGTATGCGCTGGGGTAGCACAGATACGCAGTATTTT. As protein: CASIPQGMRWGSTDTQYF.

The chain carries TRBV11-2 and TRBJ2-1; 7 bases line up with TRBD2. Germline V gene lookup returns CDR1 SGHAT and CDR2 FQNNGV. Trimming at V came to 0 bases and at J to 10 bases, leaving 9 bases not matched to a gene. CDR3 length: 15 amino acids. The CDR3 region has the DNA TGTGCCAGCAGCTTAGACCCAGGACCCGGGAGGGAGCAGTTCTTC. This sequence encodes CASSLDPGPGREQFF. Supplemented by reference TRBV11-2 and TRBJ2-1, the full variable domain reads EAGVAQSPRYKIIEKRQSVAFWCNPISGHATLYWYQQILGQGPKLLIQFQNNGVVDDSQLPKDRFSAERLKGVDSTLKIQPAKLEDSAVYLCASSLDPGPGREQFFGPGTRLTVL.

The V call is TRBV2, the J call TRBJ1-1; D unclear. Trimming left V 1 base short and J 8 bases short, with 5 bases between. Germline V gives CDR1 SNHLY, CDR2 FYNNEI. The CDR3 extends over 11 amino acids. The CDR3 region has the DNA TGTGCCAGCAGTGAAGTGGGCGAAGCTTTCTTT. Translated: CASSEVGEAFF.

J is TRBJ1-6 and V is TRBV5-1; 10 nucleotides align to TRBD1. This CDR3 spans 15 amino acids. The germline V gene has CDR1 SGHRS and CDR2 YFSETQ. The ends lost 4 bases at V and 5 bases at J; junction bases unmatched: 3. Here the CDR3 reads CASSLDRGDNSPLHF. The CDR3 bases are TGCGCCAGCAGCCTGGACAGGGGGGATAATTCACCCCTCCACTTT.

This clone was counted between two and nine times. The CDR3 reads CASSTRTGFSYEQYF. CDR3 nucleotides: TGTGCCAGCAGCACTCGGACAGGGTTTTCCTACGAGCAGTACTTC. The V gene is TRBV7-9, the J gene TRBJ2-7; 8 positions match TRBD1. This CDR3 has 15 amino acids. Germline CDR1 is SEHNR and CDR2 is FQNEAQ (reference sequence). V trimming: 5 bases; J trimming: 1 base; junction bases outside the gene matches: 7.

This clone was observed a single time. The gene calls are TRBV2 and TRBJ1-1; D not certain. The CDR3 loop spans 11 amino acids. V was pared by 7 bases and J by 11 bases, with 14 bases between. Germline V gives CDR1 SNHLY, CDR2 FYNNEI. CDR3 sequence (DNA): TGTGCCAGCAAGACTGAGAAAGTGGCTTTCTTT. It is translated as CASKTEKVAFF. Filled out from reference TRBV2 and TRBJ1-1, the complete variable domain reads EPEVTQTPSHQVTQMGQEVILRCVPISNHLYFYWYRQILGQKVEFLVSFYNNEISEKSEIFDDQFSVERPDGSNFTLKIRSTKLEDSAMYFCASKTEKVAFFGQGTRLTVV.

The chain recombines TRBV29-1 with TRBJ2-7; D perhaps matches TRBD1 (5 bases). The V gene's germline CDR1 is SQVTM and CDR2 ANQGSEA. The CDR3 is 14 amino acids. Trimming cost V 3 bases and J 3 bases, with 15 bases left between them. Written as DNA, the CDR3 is TGCAGCGTTGAGTGGGGCTTTAGAGACTACGAGCAGTACTTC. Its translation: CSVEWGFRDYEQYF.

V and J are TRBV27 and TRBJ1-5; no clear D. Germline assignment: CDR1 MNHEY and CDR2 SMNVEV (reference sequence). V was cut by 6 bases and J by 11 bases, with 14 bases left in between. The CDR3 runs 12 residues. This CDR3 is CASSFNGQTQHF. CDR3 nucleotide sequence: TGTGCCAGCAGCTTTAACGGCCAAACCCAGCATTTT.

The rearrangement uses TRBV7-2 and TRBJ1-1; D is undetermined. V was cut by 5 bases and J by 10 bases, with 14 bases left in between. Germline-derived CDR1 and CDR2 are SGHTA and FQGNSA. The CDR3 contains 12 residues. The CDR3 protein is CASSPPRGGAFF. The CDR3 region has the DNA TGTGCCAGCAGCCCCCCGCGGGGAGGAGCTTTCTTT.

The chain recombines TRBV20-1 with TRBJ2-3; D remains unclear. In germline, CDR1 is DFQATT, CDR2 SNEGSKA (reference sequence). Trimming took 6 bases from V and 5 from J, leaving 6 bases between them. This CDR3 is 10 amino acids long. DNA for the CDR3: TGCAGTGCCATTAAAGATACGCAGTATTTT. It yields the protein CSAIKDTQYF.

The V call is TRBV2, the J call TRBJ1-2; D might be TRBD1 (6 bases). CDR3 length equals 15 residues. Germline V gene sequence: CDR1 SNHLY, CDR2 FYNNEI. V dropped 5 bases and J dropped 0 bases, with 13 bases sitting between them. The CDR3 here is CASSQEDSTNYGYTF. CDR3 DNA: TGTGCCAGCAGTCAAGAGGACAGTACTAACTATGGCTACACCTTC. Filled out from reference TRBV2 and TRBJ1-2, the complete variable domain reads EPEVTQTPSHQVTQMGQEVILRCVPISNHLYFYWYRQILGQKVEFLVSFYNNEISEKSEIFDDQFSVERPDGSNFTLKIRSTKLEDSAMYFCASSQEDSTNYGYTFGSGTRLTVV.